These 4 T cell receptor beta chains were sequenced from one sample in a study of shared clonotypes between healthy human individuals. The method was immunoSEQ multiplex PCR; TCRdb's version includes in-frame clones alone and lacks a portion of them. This sample carries about 480,000 clones, roughly 79% of them seen once, and the ten largest clones take around 12%. The sequenced sample consisted of PBMCs. All receptors come from a woman between 40 and 50 years old in good health. Some clones in this sample may be carry-over from other donors' samples.

The chain joins TRBV27 to TRBJ1-2; 7 nucleotides line up with TRBD1. The ends lost 6 bases at V and 4 bases at J; junction bases unmatched: 11. Germline V gene data show CDR1 as MNHEY and CDR2 as SMNVEV (reference sequence). The CDR3 covers 15 residues. CDR3 DNA sequence: TGTGCCAGCAGCCCCACCTGGGACAGTCGCTATGGCTACACCTTC. Protein sequence: CASSPTWDSRYGYTF.

This clone was observed a few times. The chain joins TRBV21-1 to TRBJ1-4. TRBV21-1 is reported as a pseudogene. The CDR3 has 14 residues. CDR3 in amino acids: CASSKCVFNEKLFF. Here the CDR3 DNA reads TGTGCCAGCAGCAAATGCGTTTTTAATGAAAAACTGTTTTTT.

The gene calls are TRBV5-1 and TRBJ1-2, with D unclear. With 4 bases removed from V and 4 bases from J, the gap between germline ends came to 11 bases. This CDR3 has 13 amino acids. The germline V gene has CDR1 SGHRS and CDR2 YFSETQ. DNA of the CDR3: TGCGCCAGCAGCGCTAATAGTGGCTATGGCTACACCTTC. Translation: CASSANSGYGYTF.

This sequence joins TRBV5-8 and TRBJ1-1; tentative D call: TRBD1 (5 bases). Germline values: CDR1 SGHTS, CDR2 YDEGEE. The CDR3 length is 14 residues. Trimming removed 4 bases from V and 0 bases from J, with 10 bases in between. The CDR3: CASSRGHLNTEAFF. For the CDR3, the DNA is TGTGCCAGCAGCCGTGGACACCTGAACACTGAAGCTTTCTTT.